The 9 T cell receptor beta chains below all came from one sample that was sequenced in a study of cytomegalovirus exposure and HLA in healthy donors. Researchers ran the PCR with 60 Vbeta and 13 Jbeta primers. Profiled with immunoSEQ multiplex PCR; TCRdb holds only in-frame clones, not every one. Here the sample spans 300,000 or so clones, 80% to 90% being singletons. The sequenced sample consisted of PBMCs. These receptors all come from a woman aged 40 to 49 in good health and CMV-seropositive.

This clone has a handful of counts. V is TRBV5-1 and J is TRBJ1-2; possible D gene TRBD1, 5 bases. Germline CDR1 SGHRS, CDR2 YFSETQ. CDR3 length: 13 residues. V was shortened by 0 bases and J by 2 bases, with 5 bases between the two germline ends. The DNA of the CDR3 is TGCGCCAGCAGCTTGGAGGGGAACTATGGCTACACCTTC. This encodes CASSLEGNYGYTF.

The chain has TRBV28 and TRBJ1-2; 11 positions match TRBD1. J was trimmed by 4 bases and V by 6 bases; bases with no gene match: 13. This CDR3 region has 17 residues. In germline, CDR1 is MDHEN, CDR2 SYDVKM. This CDR3 is CASSGRTGGFHLYGYTF. CDR3 DNA: TGTGCCAGCAGCGGAAGGACAGGGGGCTTTCACCTCTATGGCTACACCTTC.

CDR3 loop: CASSSAGTVSYEQYF. The CDR3 DNA reads TGTGCCAGCAGCTCGGCCGGGACAGTATCCTACGAGCAGTACTTC. The chain is built from TRBV7-2 and TRBJ2-7; 7 bases map to TRBD1. This CDR3 region has 15 residues. Germline CDR1 SGHTA, CDR2 FQGNSA. V lost 4 bases and J lost 1; bases outside the gene matches: 7.

The chain recombines TRBV27 with TRBJ2-7; TRBD1 is a possible D gene (6 bases). Trimming shortened V by 8 bases and J by 2 bases, and 19 bases separated the two germline ends. The CDR3 is made up of 15 amino acids. Germline loops: CDR1 MNHEY, CDR2 SMNVEV (reference sequence). The chain's CDR3 is CASRASGQSTYEQYF. CDR3 in DNA: TGTGCCAGCCGAGCGTCGGGACAAAGTACCTACGAGCAGTACTTC.

The chain uses TRBV9 and TRBJ2-1, with 16 bases that match TRBD2. CDR1 SGDLS and CDR2 YYNGEE come from the germline V gene. The junction had 12 bases not matched to a gene; V was cut back by 5 bases and J by 7 bases. The CDR3 is 18 residues long. The CDR3 nucleotides read TGTGCCAGCAGTGCGGGACTAGCGGGAGGGGTTTTGGGGAATGAGCAGTTCTTC. Protein product: CASSAGLAGGVLGNEQFF. Filled out from reference TRBV9 and TRBJ2-1, the complete variable domain reads DSGVTQTPKHLITATGQRVTLRCSPRSGDLSVYWYQQSLDQGLQFLIQYYNGEERAKGNILERFSAQQFPDLHSELNLSSLELGDSALYFCASSAGLAGGVLGNEQFFGPGTRLTVL.

The table lists this clone with a few counts. The rearrangement uses TRBV2 and TRBJ2-7; D gene uncertain. Trimming pared 3 bases from V and 2 bases from J, leaving 5 bases between. Germline-derived CDR1 and CDR2 are SNHLY and FYNNEI. This CDR3 comprises 12 residues. The CDR3 DNA is TGTGCCAGCAGTGAGGGCGCCTACGAGCAGTACTTC. Translation: CASSEGAYEQYF. The whole variable domain, remainder taken from reference TRBV2 and TRBJ2-7, is EPEVTQTPSHQVTQMGQEVILRCVPISNHLYFYWYRQILGQKVEFLVSFYNNEISEKSEIFDDQFSVERPDGSNFTLKIRSTKLEDSAMYFCASSEGAYEQYFGPGTRLTVT.

V gene TRBV29-1 combines with J gene TRBJ1-2, with D possibly TRBD1 on 6 matching bases. Germline V gene lookup returns CDR1 SQVTM and CDR2 ANQGSEA. Trimming shortened V by 2 bases and J by 4 bases, and 11 bases separated the two germline ends. The CDR3 consists of 13 residues. The CDR3 protein is CSVEPGGGYGYTF. The CDR3 DNA sequence: TGCAGCGTTGAACCTGGGGGCGGCTATGGCTACACCTTC.

The chain is built from TRBV27 and TRBJ2-3; the match to TRBD2 covers 10 bases. Unmatched junction bases numbered 1, after V lost 3 bases and J lost 1 base. The CDR3 spans 15 residues. CDR1 and CDR2 (germline): MNHEY, SMNVEV (reference sequence). The CDR3 coding sequence is TGTGCCAGCAGTTTCGGGACTAGCGGCACAGATACGCAGTATTTT. The encoded protein is CASSFGTSGTDTQYF.

The chain couples TRBV29-1 to TRBJ2-5; a weak D match, TRBD1 (6 bases). V dropped 2 bases and J dropped 4 bases, with 14 bases sitting between them. The CDR3 covers 14 residues. Germline CDR1 is SQVTM and CDR2 is ANQGSEA. The CDR3 is CSVEQGFAGETQYF. The DNA of the CDR3 is TGCAGCGTTGAACAGGGGTTTGCGGGAGAGACCCAGTACTTC.